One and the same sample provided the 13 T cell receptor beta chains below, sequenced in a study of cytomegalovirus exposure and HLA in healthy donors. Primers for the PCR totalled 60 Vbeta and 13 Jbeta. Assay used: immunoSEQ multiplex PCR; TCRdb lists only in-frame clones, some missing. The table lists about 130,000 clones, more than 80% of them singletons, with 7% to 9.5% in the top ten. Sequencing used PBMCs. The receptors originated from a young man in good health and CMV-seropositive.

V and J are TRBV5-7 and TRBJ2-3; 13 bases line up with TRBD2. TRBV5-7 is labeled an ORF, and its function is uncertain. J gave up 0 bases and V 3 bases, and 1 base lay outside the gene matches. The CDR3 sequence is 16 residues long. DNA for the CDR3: TGTGCCAGCAGCTGGACTAGCGGGGGTAGCACAGATACGCAGTATTTT. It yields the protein CASSWTSGGSTDTQYF.

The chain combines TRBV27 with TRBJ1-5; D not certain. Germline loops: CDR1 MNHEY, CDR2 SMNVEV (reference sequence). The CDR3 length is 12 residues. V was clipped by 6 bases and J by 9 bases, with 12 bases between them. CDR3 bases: TGTGCCAGCAGCCACATCAATGCGCCCCAGCATTTT. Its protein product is CASSHINAPQHF.

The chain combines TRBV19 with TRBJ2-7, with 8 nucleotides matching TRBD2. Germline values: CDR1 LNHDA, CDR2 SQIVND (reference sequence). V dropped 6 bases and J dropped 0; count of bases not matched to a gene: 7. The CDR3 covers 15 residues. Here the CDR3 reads CASRSGGGGSYEQYF. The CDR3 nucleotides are TGTGCCAGTAGGTCCGGGGGGGGAGGCTCCTACGAGCAGTACTTC.

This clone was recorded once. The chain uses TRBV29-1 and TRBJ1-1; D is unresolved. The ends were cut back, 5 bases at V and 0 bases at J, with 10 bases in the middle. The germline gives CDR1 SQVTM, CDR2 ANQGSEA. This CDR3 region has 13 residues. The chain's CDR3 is CSVSSPVNTEAFF. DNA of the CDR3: TGCAGCGTTTCAAGTCCAGTGAACACTGAAGCTTTCTTT.

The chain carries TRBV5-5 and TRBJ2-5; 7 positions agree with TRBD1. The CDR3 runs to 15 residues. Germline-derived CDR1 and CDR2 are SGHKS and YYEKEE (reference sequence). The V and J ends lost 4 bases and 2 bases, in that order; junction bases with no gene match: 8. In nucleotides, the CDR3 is TGTGCCAGCAGCGAAACAGGGGTTAGGCAAGAGACCCAGTACTTC. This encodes CASSETGVRQETQYF.

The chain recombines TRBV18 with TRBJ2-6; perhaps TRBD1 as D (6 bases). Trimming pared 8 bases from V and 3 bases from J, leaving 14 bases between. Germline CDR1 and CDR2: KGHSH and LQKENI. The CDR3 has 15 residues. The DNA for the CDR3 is TGTGCCAGCACGCCCCAGGGGTTTGGGGCCAACGTCCTGACTTTC. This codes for CASTPQGFGANVLTF.

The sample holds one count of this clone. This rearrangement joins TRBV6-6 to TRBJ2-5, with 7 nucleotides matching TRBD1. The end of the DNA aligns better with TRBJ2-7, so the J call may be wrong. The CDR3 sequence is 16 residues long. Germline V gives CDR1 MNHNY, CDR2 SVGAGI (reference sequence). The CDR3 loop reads CASSYPPGTVNYEQYF. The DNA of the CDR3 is TGTGCCAGCAGTTACCCACCCGGGACAGTAAACTACGAGCAGTACTTC.

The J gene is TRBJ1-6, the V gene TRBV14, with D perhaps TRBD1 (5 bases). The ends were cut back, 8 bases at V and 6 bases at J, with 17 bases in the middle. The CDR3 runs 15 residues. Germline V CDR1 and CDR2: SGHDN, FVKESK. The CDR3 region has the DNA TGTGCCAGCTCAAGCAGGGCCCTTCCTAATTCACCCCTCCACTTT. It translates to CASSSRALPNSPLHF.

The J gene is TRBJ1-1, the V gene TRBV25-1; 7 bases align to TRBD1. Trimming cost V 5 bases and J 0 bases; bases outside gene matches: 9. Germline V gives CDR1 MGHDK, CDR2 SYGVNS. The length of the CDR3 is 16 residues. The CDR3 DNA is TGTGCCAGCAGTCATTACCACAGGGGATTGAACACTGAAGCTTTCTTT. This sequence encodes CASSHYHRGLNTEAFF.

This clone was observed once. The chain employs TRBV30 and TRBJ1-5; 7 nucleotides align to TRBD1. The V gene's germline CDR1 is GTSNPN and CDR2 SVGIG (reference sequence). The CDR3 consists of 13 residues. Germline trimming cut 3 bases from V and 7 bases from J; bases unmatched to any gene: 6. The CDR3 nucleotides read TGTGCCTGGAGCAACAGGGGCCAGCAGCCCCAGCATTTT. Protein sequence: CAWSNRGQQPQHF.

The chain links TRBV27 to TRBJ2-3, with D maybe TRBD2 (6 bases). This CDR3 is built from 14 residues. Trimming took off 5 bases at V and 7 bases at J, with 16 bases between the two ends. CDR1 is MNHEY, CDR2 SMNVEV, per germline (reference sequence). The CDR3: CASSPGVAVYTQYF. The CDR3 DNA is TGTGCCAGCAGTCCCGGGGTAGCGGTCTATACGCAGTATTTT.

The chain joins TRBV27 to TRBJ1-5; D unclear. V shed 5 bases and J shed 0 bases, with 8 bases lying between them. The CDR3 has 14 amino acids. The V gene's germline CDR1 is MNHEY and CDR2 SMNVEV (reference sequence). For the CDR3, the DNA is TGTGCCAGCAGTACGAGATATAGCAATCAGCCCCAGCATTTT. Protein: CASSTRYSNQPQHF.

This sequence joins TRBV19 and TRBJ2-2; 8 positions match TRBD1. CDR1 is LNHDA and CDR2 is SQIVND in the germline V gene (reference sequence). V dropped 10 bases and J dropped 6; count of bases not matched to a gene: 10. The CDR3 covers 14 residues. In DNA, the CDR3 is TGTGCCACCCGTAATGACAGGGGTGCCGGGGAGCTGTTTTTT. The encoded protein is CATRNDRGAGELFF.